These 9 T cell receptor beta chains share one sample of origin, sequenced in a study of blood T cell repertoires in COVID-19 (TCRdb year 2020). Receptor libraries were prepared by the immunoSEQ multiplex PCR assay. Sourced from immuneACCESS, this table was stored by TCRdb with only in-frame sequences that have V and J called. A share of the clones is absent; for the studies checked, an unresolved V gene accounts for under half, and the remainder has no known explanation. The sample table holds fewer than 120,000 clones, of which about 75% were seen once. The top ten hold more than 15% of the sample. The specimen sequenced was peripheral blood. These TCRs come from a woman of 80 years or more with active or convalescent COVID-19.

The rearrangement joins TRBV18 to TRBJ2-3, with 14 bases that match TRBD2. Germline V gene lookup returns CDR1 KGHSH and CDR2 LQKENI. CDR3 length equals 16 residues. Trimming took 4 bases from V and 1 from J; bases not matched to a gene: 1. The CDR3 region is CASSQGLAGGTDTQYF. The CDR3 coding sequence is TGTGCCAGCTCACAGGGACTAGCGGGAGGCACAGATACGCAGTATTTT.

The chain couples TRBV6-5 to TRBJ2-7, with 11 bases matching TRBD2. CDR3 length: 14 residues. Germline CDR1 is MNHEY and CDR2 is SVGAGI. V trimming: 7 bases; J trimming: 3 bases; junction bases outside the gene matches: 5. CDR3 sequence: CASKPGLAVYEQYF. The CDR3 nucleotides are TGTGCCAGCAAACCGGGACTAGCGGTCTACGAGCAGTACTTC.

This clone was seen a few times. The chain has TRBV19 and TRBJ1-1; 9 bases fit TRBD1. There are 15 residues in the CDR3. J lost 4 bases, V lost 3 bases, and 6 bases had no gene match. Germline V CDR1 and CDR2: LNHDA, SQIVND (reference sequence). CDR3 sequence reads: CASSIGTGITTEAFF. As DNA, the CDR3 is TGTGCCAGTAGTATTGGGACAGGGATTACCACTGAAGCTTTCTTT.

A single count supports this clone. The chain combines TRBV11-3 with TRBJ2-3; perhaps TRBD2 as D (5 bases). From germline, CDR1 is SGHNT and CDR2 YENEEA. The V end lost 1 base, the J end lost 4 bases, and 12 bases lay between the germline ends. CDR3 length equals 15 residues. The CDR3 DNA reads TGTGCCAGCAGCTTAGGGGAGAGTGGCTCAGATACGCAGTATTTT. Its translation is CASSLGESGSDTQYF.

The chain recombines TRBV19 with TRBJ2-1; D is unclear. The V and J ends lost 6 bases and 6 bases respectively, with 21 bases between them. The CDR3 extends over 16 amino acids. Germline loops: CDR1 LNHDA, CDR2 SQIVND (reference sequence). DNA for the CDR3: TGTGCCAGTAGGCTAGGAGTAGCAAAAGCATTCAATGAGCAGTTCTTC. It encodes CASRLGVAKAFNEQFF.

The J gene is TRBJ2-7, the V gene TRBV6-2 or TRBV6-3, with 8 positions matching TRBD2. From germline, CDR1 is MNHEY and CDR2 SVGEGT. With 3 bases clipped from V and 0 bases from J, the junction kept 1 base outside the gene matches. This CDR3 region has 14 residues. CDR3 region: CASSYSGNSYEQYF. The CDR3 DNA is TGTGCCAGCAGTTATAGCGGGAACTCCTACGAGCAGTACTTC.

This chain joins TRBV7-8 and TRBJ1-5; D uncertain. The V and J ends lost 2 bases and 2 bases respectively, with 7 bases between them. Germline CDR1 and CDR2: SGHVS and FQNEAQ. The CDR3 runs to 14 residues. CDR3 nucleotide sequence: TGTGCCAGCAGCTTATCAGGTCGCAATCAGCCCCAGCATTTT. Translation: CASSLSGRNQPQHF.

This rearrangement joins TRBV6-5 to TRBJ2-7; tentatively, D is TRBD2 (6 bases). The germline V gene encodes CDR1 MNHEY and CDR2 SVGAGI. CDR3 length: 15 amino acids. V dropped 0 bases and J dropped 2 bases, with 11 bases sitting between them. This chain's CDR3 is CASSYSPGEAYEQYF. CDR3 sequence (DNA): TGTGCCAGCAGTTACTCTCCGGGAGAGGCCTACGAGCAGTACTTC.

The DNA for the CDR3 is TGTGCCAGCAGCAAACAGGGTGACACTGAAGCTTTCTTT. This gives the protein CASSKQGDTEAFF. The J gene is TRBJ1-1, the V gene TRBV3-1 (or the pseudogene TRBV3-2); possible D gene TRBD1, 6 bases. CDR3 size: 13 residues. The V and J ends lost 5 bases and 3 bases respectively, with 10 bases between them. Germline values: CDR1 LGHDT, CDR2 YNNKEL (reference sequence).